These 2 T cell receptor beta chains share one sample of origin, sequenced in a study of T cells after yellow fever vaccination (dated by TCRdb to between 2018 and 2021). The library was generated by 5' RACE. TCRdb shows the sequencer as Illumina NovaSeq 6000. TCRdb took the public reads, trimmed them with fastp at Q25, ran MiXCR for clone calling and kept in-frame beta chains. When rows share a CDR3 protein, they turn into one entry using the most common DNA and genes. The sample table lists about 310,000 distinct CDR3 sequences, roughly 4% of them with a count of one. 23% of the sample rests with the top ten. The treatment or condition label corresponds to: live attenuated yellow fever vaccine strain. Sequencing was performed on PBMCs, taken on the day of the yellow fever booster vaccination. These receptors all stem from a man younger than 35 who received the YFV17D yellow fever vaccine.

This clonotype occurred a few times. The chain couples TRBV5-1 to TRBJ2-6; TRBD1 is a possible D gene (5 bases). Germline V gene lookup returns CDR1 SGHRS and CDR2 YFSETQ. V was pared by 4 bases and J by 0 bases, with 14 bases between. The CDR3 is 17 amino acids. The CDR3 loop is CASSAEGVLSGANVLTF. DNA for the CDR3: TGCGCCAGCAGCGCCGAAGGGGTTCTCTCTGGGGCCAACGTCCTGACTTTC.

This clonotype was seen at least ten times. V and J are TRBV5-1 and TRBJ2-1; D gene ambiguous. The germline CDR1 and CDR2 sequences are SGHRS and YFSETQ. The V gene lost 4 bases and the J gene lost 5 bases, with 10 bases spanning the gap. The CDR3 is 13 residues long. CDR3 residues: CASSKEYHNEQFF. In DNA form, the CDR3 reads TGCGCCAGCAGCAAGGAGTACCACAATGAGCAGTTCTTC.